Listed below are T cell receptor beta chains from one sample, sequenced in a study of CD4 T cells in relation to SARS-CoV-2 and coronaviruses. Their target antigens are unknown. This table comes from immunoSEQ multiplex PCR, and its TCRdb copy is limited to in-frame clones, with some not included. In the table there are 25,000 to 30,000 clones, over 60% of which are singletons. The sample taken for sequencing was CD4+ T cells from PBMCs, cultured in vitro. These receptors all come from a human donor in good health. Both conserved end residues are part of each CDR3. The D gene is left open where the match is weak. Size is omitted from some rows. Given values are once, few, many or a class for expanded clones.

D gene: -
V gene: TRBV2
clone size: -
J gene: TRBJ1-4
CDR3 protein: CASSRRPKKGEKLFF
CDR3 DNA: TGTGCCAGCAGCCGGCGACCAAAAAAAGGTGAAAAACTGTTTTTT

D gene: TRBD1
V gene: TRBV18
clone size: -
J gene: TRBJ2-3
CDR3 protein: CASSQGAITDTQYF
CDR3 DNA: TGTGCCAGCTCACAGGGGGCTATCACAGATACGCAGTATTTT

D gene: TRBD2
V gene: TRBV5-1
clone size: -
J gene: TRBJ2-1
CDR3 protein: CASSLEPSGGPSSYNEQFF
CDR3 DNA: TGCGCCAGCAGCTTGGAGCCTAGCGGGGGGCCGAGCTCCTACAATGAGCAGTTCTTC

D gene: -
V gene: TRBV6-2/TRBV6-3
clone size: -
J gene: TRBJ1-2
CDR3 protein: CASSIYQGAVSGYTF
CDR3 DNA: TGTGCCAGCAGCATATACCAGGGTGCGGTCTCTGGCTACACCTTC

D gene: -
V gene: TRBV19
clone size: -
J gene: TRBJ1-6
CDR3 protein: CAAQESYNSPLHF
CDR3 DNA: TGTGCCGCTCAGGAGTCCTATAATTCACCCCTCCACTTT

D gene: -
V gene: TRBV5-1
clone size: -
J gene: TRBJ1-2
CDR3 protein: CASSLAPGPNYGYTF
CDR3 DNA: TGCGCCAGCAGCTTGGCCCCGGGTCCCAACTATGGCTACACCTTC

D gene: -
V gene: TRBV5-4
clone size: -
J gene: TRBJ2-7
CDR3 protein: CASSLAGSYEQYF
CDR3 DNA: TGTGCCAGCAGCTTGGCCGGCTCCTACGAGCAGTACTTC

D gene: -
V gene: TRBV28
clone size: -
J gene: TRBJ2-1
CDR3 protein: CASSLLRHEQFF
CDR3 DNA: TGTGCCAGCAGTTTACTCAGGCATGAGCAGTTCTTC

D gene: -
V gene: TRBV5-1
clone size: -
J gene: TRBJ1-1
CDR3 protein: CASSPPSGPGNTEAFF
CDR3 DNA: TGCGCCAGCAGCCCCCCCTCGGGACCGGGGAACACTGAAGCTTTCTTT

D gene: -
V gene: TRBV6-1
clone size: -
J gene: TRBJ2-1
CDR3 protein: CASSELVGSDNEQFF
CDR3 DNA: TGTGCCAGCAGTGAATTAGTGGGGTCGGACAATGAGCAGTTCTTC

D gene: TRBD1
V gene: TRBV6-5
clone size: -
J gene: TRBJ1-2
CDR3 protein: CASSRQGPNYGYTF
CDR3 DNA: TGTGCCAGCAGCCGACAGGGACCTAACTATGGCTACACCTTC

D gene: -
V gene: TRBV7-2
clone size: few
J gene: TRBJ1-2
CDR3 protein: CASSSVGYGYTF
CDR3 DNA: TGTGCCAGCAGCTCAGTCGGTTATGGCTACACCTTC

D gene: -
V gene: TRBV5-1
clone size: -
J gene: TRBJ2-5
CDR3 protein: CASSWEGGHETQYF
CDR3 DNA: TGCGCCAGCAGCTGGGAAGGGGGGCATGAGACCCAGTACTTC

D gene: -
V gene: TRBV11-2
clone size: -
J gene: TRBJ1-6
CDR3 protein: CASSMDSPGIVNSPLHF
CDR3 DNA: TGTGCCAGCAGCATGGACAGCCCTGGAATCGTCAATTCACCCCTCCACTTT

D gene: TRBD2
V gene: TRBV5-5
clone size: -
J gene: TRBJ2-2
CDR3 protein: CASSPGWGGRAHDGELFF
CDR3 DNA: TGTGCCAGCAGCCCCGGGTGGGGCGGGAGGGCCCACGACGGGGAGCTGTTTTTT

D gene: -
V gene: TRBV7-9
clone size: -
J gene: TRBJ2-3
CDR3 protein: CASSPGHWSDTQYF
CDR3 DNA: TGTGCCAGTTCCCCGGGACATTGGTCGGATACGCAGTATTTT

D gene: -
V gene: TRBV30
clone size: -
J gene: TRBJ1-3
CDR3 protein: CAWAPNTVGNTIYF
CDR3 DNA: TGTGCCTGGGCCCCAAACACAGTAGGAAACACCATATATTTT

D gene: TRBD1
V gene: TRBV5-1
clone size: -
J gene: TRBJ2-2
CDR3 protein: CASSSRDRGRDTGELFF
CDR3 DNA: TGCGCCAGCAGCTCCCGGGACAGGGGGCGCGACACCGGGGAGCTGTTTTTT

D gene: -
V gene: TRBV10-2
clone size: -
J gene: TRBJ2-1
CDR3 protein: CASSVSDGGFREQFF
CDR3 DNA: TGCGCCAGCAGTGTGAGTGACGGCGGCTTTCGCGAGCAGTTCTTC

D gene: TRBD1
V gene: TRBV18
clone size: -
J gene: TRBJ2-7
CDR3 protein: CASSPTGTGGGEQYF
CDR3 DNA: TGTGCCAGCTCACCAACAGGGACAGGGGGCGGCGAGCAGTACTTC

D gene: TRBD2
V gene: TRBV18
clone size: once
J gene: TRBJ2-3
CDR3 protein: CASSRTSPDTQYF
CDR3 DNA: TGTGCCAGCTCGCGGACTAGTCCAGATACGCAGTATTTT

D gene: -
V gene: TRBV5-1
clone size: -
J gene: TRBJ2-5
CDR3 protein: CASSLPRLDVRKTQYF
CDR3 DNA: TGCGCCAGCAGCTTGCCCCGCTTAGATGTCAGGAAGACCCAGTACTTC

D gene: TRBD2
V gene: TRBV14
clone size: -
J gene: TRBJ2-3
CDR3 protein: CASSQERAGDTDTQYF
CDR3 DNA: TGTGCCAGCAGCCAAGAGAGGGCGGGGGACACAGATACGCAGTATTTT

D gene: TRBD1
V gene: TRBV19
clone size: -
J gene: TRBJ1-4
CDR3 protein: CASSRGQRNEKLFF
CDR3 DNA: TGTGCCAGTAGTAGGGGACAGAGGAATGAAAAACTGTTTTTT

D gene: -
V gene: TRBV5-1
clone size: -
J gene: TRBJ2-2
CDR3 protein: CASSPTYLDTGELFF
CDR3 DNA: TGCGCCAGCAGCCCTACTTACCTGGACACCGGGGAGCTGTTTTTT

D gene: -
V gene: TRBV3-1/TRBV3-2
clone size: -
J gene: TRBJ1-3
CDR3 protein: CASTQGKNTIYF
CDR3 DNA: TGTGCCAGCACCCAGGGGAAAAACACCATATATTTT

D gene: TRBD1
V gene: TRBV3-1/TRBV3-2
clone size: -
J gene: TRBJ1-1
CDR3 protein: CASTRQGVTEAFF
CDR3 DNA: TGTGCCAGCACCCGACAGGGAGTGACTGAAGCTTTCTTT

D gene: TRBD2
V gene: TRBV24-1
clone size: once
J gene: TRBJ2-1
CDR3 protein: CATSDSAGGYNEQFF
CDR3 DNA: TGTGCCACCAGTGACTCAGCGGGGGGGTACAATGAGCAGTTCTTC

D gene: -
V gene: TRBV5-1
clone size: -
J gene: TRBJ1-1
CDR3 protein: CASSLVGYSEAFF
CDR3 DNA: TGCGCCAGCAGCTTGGTAGGCTACAGTGAAGCTTTCTTT

D gene: TRBD1
V gene: TRBV11-3
clone size: -
J gene: TRBJ2-3
CDR3 protein: CASSLEQGAPTDTQYF
CDR3 DNA: TGTGCCAGCAGCTTAGAACAGGGGGCGCCCACAGATACGCAGTATTTT

D gene: -
V gene: TRBV5-4
clone size: -
J gene: TRBJ1-2
CDR3 protein: CASSRGYGYTF
CDR3 DNA: TGTGCCAGCAGCCGAGGATATGGCTACACCTTC

D gene: TRBD2
V gene: TRBV2
clone size: -
J gene: TRBJ2-5
CDR3 protein: CASSETSGRSFFSETQYF
CDR3 DNA: TGTGCCAGCAGTGAGACTAGCGGGAGATCGTTTTTTTCGGAGACCCAGTACTTC

D gene: -
V gene: TRBV4-1
clone size: few
J gene: TRBJ1-4
CDR3 protein: CASSQDAPGTSTNEKLFF
CDR3 DNA: TGCGCCAGCAGCCAGGACGCCCCCGGGACATCAACTAATGAAAAACTGTTTTTT

D gene: TRBD2
V gene: TRBV14
clone size: -
J gene: TRBJ2-3
CDR3 protein: CASSQGLAGYGTDTQYF
CDR3 DNA: TGTGCCAGCAGCCAGGGACTAGCGGGATATGGCACAGATACGCAGTATTTT

D gene: -
V gene: TRBV12-3/TRBV12-4
clone size: -
J gene: TRBJ1-4
CDR3 protein: CASLGGQKLFF
CDR3 DNA: TGTGCCAGCCTAGGCGGGCAAAAACTGTTTTTT

D gene: -
V gene: TRBV19
clone size: once
J gene: TRBJ1-1
CDR3 protein: CASSIRRGSEAFF
CDR3 DNA: TGTGCCAGTAGTATAAGGCGGGGCTCTGAAGCTTTCTTT

D gene: -
V gene: TRBV7-2
clone size: -
J gene: TRBJ2-3
CDR3 protein: CASSGTGIGTQYF
CDR3 DNA: TGTGCCAGCAGCGGCACAGGGATAGGTACGCAGTATTTT

D gene: -
V gene: TRBV3-1/TRBV3-2
clone size: few
J gene: TRBJ1-5
CDR3 protein: CASSLGRTANQPQHF
CDR3 DNA: TGTGCCAGCAGCCTAGGGCGGACGGCCAATCAGCCCCAGCATTTT

D gene: TRBD2
V gene: TRBV7-2
clone size: -
J gene: TRBJ2-5
CDR3 protein: CASSPRTSGTTGETQYF
CDR3 DNA: TGTGCCAGCAGCCCCAGGACTAGCGGCACAACAGGAGAGACCCAGTACTTC

D gene: -
V gene: TRBV27
clone size: few
J gene: TRBJ2-1
CDR3 protein: CASSLWQGGEQFF
CDR3 DNA: TGTGCCAGCAGTTTGTGGCAGGGCGGTGAGCAGTTCTTC

D gene: -
V gene: TRBV6-5
clone size: -
J gene: TRBJ1-5
CDR3 protein: CASSRGSNQPQHF
CDR3 DNA: TGTGCCAGCAGCCGGGGGAGCAATCAGCCCCAGCATTTT

D gene: TRBD1
V gene: TRBV6-2/TRBV6-3
clone size: -
J gene: TRBJ1-5
CDR3 protein: CASSDPTGGLQPQHF
CDR3 DNA: TGTGCCAGCAGTGACCCGACAGGGGGCCTTCAGCCCCAGCATTTT

D gene: -
V gene: TRBV9
clone size: -
J gene: TRBJ2-3
CDR3 protein: CASSARGTLGTDTQYF
CDR3 DNA: TGTGCCAGCAGCGCCCGGGGGACTCTGGGAACAGATACGCAGTATTTT

D gene: -
V gene: TRBV20-1
clone size: -
J gene: TRBJ1-2
CDR3 protein: CSAIDKPYGYTF
CDR3 DNA: TGCAGTGCTATTGACAAGCCATATGGCTACACCTTC

D gene: TRBD1
V gene: TRBV2
clone size: -
J gene: TRBJ2-5
CDR3 protein: CASGQGLQETQYF
CDR3 DNA: TGTGCCAGCGGACAGGGATTACAAGAGACCCAGTACTTC

D gene: TRBD2
V gene: TRBV30
clone size: -
J gene: TRBJ2-5
CDR3 protein: CAWSGELAGIETQYF
CDR3 DNA: TGTGCCTGGAGTGGCGAACTAGCGGGAATCGAGACCCAGTACTTC

D gene: -
V gene: TRBV13
clone size: -
J gene: TRBJ2-7
CDR3 protein: CASSFLTGQSYEQYF
CDR3 DNA: TGTGCCAGCAGCTTCTTAACCGGACAGAGCTACGAGCAGTACTTC